This T cell receptor (beta chain) was identified in a study of T cell responses to AZD1222 COVID-19 vaccine. Study background: Recipients boosted at about 4 weeks or about 12 weeks are pooled.

Repertoires were generated with immunoSEQ multiplex PCR, while TCRdb's copy carries only in-frame clones and drops some. The sample lists roughly 120,000 clones, 70% to 90% occurring once. The study's findings and limits: White British people made up most donors, females outnumbered males, and clonal diversity was possibly underestimated.

This CDR3 has 14 amino acids. The V and J ends lost 4 bases and 4 bases respectively, with 14 bases between them. Germline V gives CDR1 SGHDT, CDR2 YYEEEE. About this clone: Its target is not known.

This material consisted of peripheral blood, taken on day 0 of AZD1222 vaccination. The chain recombines TRBV5-6 with TRBJ2-5; a possible D gene is TRBD2 (5 bases). The clonotype comes from an adult in good health. In nucleotides, the CDR3 is TGTGCCAGCAGCGCGGTTACAGAGGGAGAGACCCAGTACTTC. The encoded protein is CASSAVTEGETQYF.